These 11 T cell receptor beta chains share one sample of origin, sequenced in a study of T cells in Graves' hyperthyroidism and ophthalmopathy. Amplified regions were TCR beta CDR3 sequences from RNA transcripts. Carried out on the TCR CDR3, a first-round RT-PCR used the HTBI primer set. TCRdb re-called the multiplex PCR reads with MiXCR, one entry per CDR3 protein. The sample consists of under 400,000 distinct CDR3 sequences, 15% to 20% of them appearing once. What was sequenced was blood. The receptor source for this set is a woman between 50 and 59 years old with Graves' hyperthyroidism.

The chain recombines TRBV10-1 with TRBJ1-1; D uncertain. This CDR3 region has 14 residues. With 0 bases removed from V and 0 bases from J, the gap between germline ends came to 5 bases. CDR1 WNHNN and CDR2 SYGVQD come from the germline V gene (reference sequence). The CDR3 region is CASSESLMNTEAFF. CDR3 coding DNA: TGCGCCAGCAGTGAGTCGTTAATGAACACTGAAGCTTTCTTT.

This clonotype was detected many times. The chain has TRBV11-2 and TRBJ2-5; D is unclear. Trimming took 2 bases from V and 3 from J, leaving 7 bases between them. Germline-derived CDR1 and CDR2 are SGHAT and FQNNGV. CDR3 size: 13 residues. The DNA of the CDR3 is TGTGCCAGCAGCTTATGGAGTGAAGAGACCCAGTACTTC. Translated: CASSLWSEETQYF.

This clonotype was observed at least ten times. The chain combines TRBV2 with TRBJ1-5; D is uncertain. The V gene's germline CDR1 is SNHLY and CDR2 FYNNEI. This CDR3 has 14 amino acids. Trimming removed 1 base from V and 8 bases from J, with 12 bases in between. CDR3 coding DNA: TGTGCCAGCAGTGAAGGCCGGGTGAGGGAGCCCCAGCATTTT. It is translated as CASSEGRVREPQHF.

This clonotype was seen ten or more times. The rearrangement links TRBV20-1 to TRBJ2-5; D might be TRBD2 (5 bases). V lost 8 bases to trimming and J lost 5 bases, with 15 bases between them. The V gene's germline CDR1 is DFQATT and CDR2 SNEGSKA (reference sequence). CDR3 length: 12 amino acids. The CDR3 is CSPRTAGETQYF. CDR3 in DNA: TGCAGTCCGAGGACCGCGGGTGAGACCCAGTACTTC.

This clonotype was observed a handful of times. The J gene is TRBJ1-4, the V gene TRBV15; D is perhaps TRBD1 (5 bases). CDR1 LNHNV and CDR2 YYDKDF come from the germline V gene (reference sequence). The CDR3 length is 16 residues. The ends were cut back, 1 base at V and 4 bases at J, with 13 bases in the middle. Here the CDR3 reads CATSRGGTGSNEKLFF. CDR3 bases: TGTGCCACCAGCAGAGGGGGGACCGGGAGTAATGAAAAACTGTTTTTT.

This clonotype was detected ten times or more. The chain joins TRBV28 to TRBJ2-7, with D perhaps TRBD2 (6 bases). Germline V gene lookup returns CDR1 MDHEN and CDR2 SYDVKM. Trimming shortened V by 4 bases and J by 1 base, and 17 bases separated the two germline ends. The CDR3 totals 16 residues. The CDR3 coding sequence is TGTGCCAGCAGTTCCTCCTTGGCTAGCGCTTCCTACGAGCAGTACTTC. Residues: CASSSSLASASYEQYF.

This clonotype has just a few counts. The genes are TRBV28 and TRBJ1-4; D gene uncertain. The germline CDR1 and CDR2 sequences are MDHEN and SYDVKM. Between the trimmed V and J ends, which lost 1 base and 2 bases, there was a span of 8 bases. CDR3 length: 15 amino acids. As DNA, the CDR3 is TGTGCCAGCAGTTTATCCGGTGCGACTAATGAAAAACTGTTTTTT. Protein sequence: CASSLSGATNEKLFF.

V usage is TRBV6-1 and J usage is TRBJ2-1; weak D call: TRBD2 (6 bases). This CDR3 region has 13 residues. The germline V and J ends were trimmed by 5 bases and 7 bases, with 12 bases remaining between them. The germline gives CDR1 MNHNS, CDR2 SASEGT. CDR3 coding DNA: TGTGCCAGCAGTAAGACTAGGGGTAATGAGCAGTTCTTC. This encodes CASSKTRGNEQFF.

Concerning this clonotype: This sequence may be a read error, since a much larger clone differs from it by one base. J is TRBJ1-1 and V is TRBV3-1; D might be TRBD1 (6 bases). This CDR3 has 14 amino acids. Germline lookup yields CDR1 LGHDT and CDR2 YNNKEL (reference sequence). The CDR3 coding sequence is TGTGCCAGCGGCCAAGCCAGGGGGAACACTGAAGCTTTCTTT. This translates into CASGQARGNTEAFF.

There are a few counts of this clonotype. In DNA, the CDR3 is TGCGCCAGCAGCCAACTCCAGGGGTGGGAGCAGTACTTC. It encodes CASSQLQGWEQYF. The chain couples TRBV4-1 to TRBJ2-7; a possible D gene is TRBD1 (6 bases). Germline values: CDR1 MGHRA, CDR2 YSYEKL. The V and J ends lost 2 bases and 7 bases respectively, with 12 bases between them. The CDR3 spans 13 residues.

This chain uses TRBV6-1 with TRBJ2-5, with TRBD2 matching over 9 bases. The CDR3 runs to 15 residues. V shed 6 bases and J 4 bases; nucleotides not matched to a gene: 9. CDR1 is MNHNS and CDR2 is SASEGT in the germline V gene. In DNA form, the CDR3 reads TGTGCCAGCAGAAACCGTAGCGGGAGTGGAGAGACCCAGTACTTC. It yields the protein CASRNRSGSGETQYF.